This T cell receptor beta chain was recovered during a study of PD-1 blockade in mismatch repair-deficient tumors. Germline-derived CDR1 and CDR2 are LNHDA and SQIVND (reference sequence). This CDR3 region has 14 residues. Trimming took 10 bases from V and 3 from J, leaving 16 bases between them. Every patient had mismatch repair deficiency by PCR or immunohistochemistry. The table came from immunoSEQ multiplex PCR; TCRdb's copy has only in-frame clones and leaves some out. The table lists about 34,000 clones, 65% to 85% of them singletons. This material consisted of PBMCs, taken 6 to 7 weeks after starting pembrolizumab. V is TRBV19 and J is TRBJ2-1; a weak D match, TRBD1 (6 bases). The source of this sequence is an adult with mismatch repair-deficient cancer. CDR3 region: CATKPRGYYNEQFF. The CDR3 region has the DNA TGTGCCACGAAACCCAGGGGATACTACAATGAGCAGTTCTTC.